These 26 T cell receptor beta chains share one sample of origin, sequenced in a study of OX40 agonist ivuxolimab in advanced cancers. Assay used: immunoSEQ multiplex PCR; TCRdb lists only in-frame clones, some missing. The repertoire consists of about 61,000 clones, with roughly nine tenths occurring once and the leading ten covering around a sixth. Sequenced here: CD4+ or CD8+ T cells sorted from blood, sampled in a trial of the OX40 agonist ivuxolimab. Receptor source: an adult with an advanced solid tumor such as melanoma, head and neck, liver or kidney cancer.

This clone was seen only once. The V call is TRBV6-5, the J call TRBJ1-2; D is unclear. This CDR3 contains 14 residues. Germline-derived CDR1 and CDR2 are MNHEY and SVGAGI. V dropped 3 bases and J dropped 1 base, with 9 bases sitting between them. CDR3 DNA sequence: TGTGCCAGCAGTTATTCCGGGGATAACTATGGCTACACCTTC. The encoded protein is CASSYSGDNYGYTF.

The J gene is TRBJ2-7, the V gene TRBV7-9, with 8 bases matching TRBD1. The ends lost 3 bases at V and 0 bases at J; junction bases unmatched: 1. CDR1 SEHNR and CDR2 FQNEAQ come from the germline V gene (reference sequence). This CDR3 is built from 14 residues. The CDR3 protein is CASSLQGASYEQYF. CDR3 sequence (DNA): TGTGCCAGCAGCTTGCAGGGGGCCTCCTACGAGCAGTACTTC.

The chain employs TRBV28 and TRBJ1-5; D gene ambiguous. With 3 bases removed from V and 6 bases from J, the gap between germline ends came to 9 bases. Germline-derived CDR1 and CDR2 are MDHEN and SYDVKM. The length of the CDR3 is 13 residues. The CDR3: CASSFDVGQPQHF. The DNA for the CDR3 is TGTGCCAGCAGTTTTGATGTAGGTCAGCCCCAGCATTTT.

The rearrangement joins TRBV5-6 to TRBJ2-1; TRBD1 is a possible D gene (5 bases). V gave up 4 bases and J gave up 0 bases, with 11 bases separating them. CDR1 is SGHDT and CDR2 is YYEEEE in the germline V gene. CDR3 length: 15 residues. The DNA for the CDR3 is TGTGCCAGCAGCCTGACAGATATCTCCTACAATGAGCAGTTCTTC. This translates into CASSLTDISYNEQFF.

The DNA for the CDR3 is TGTGCCAGCAGCTTGGGAGAGGCCGGCCCCTATGGCTACACCTTC. Residues: CASSLGEAGPYGYTF. The J gene is TRBJ1-2, the V gene TRBV5-6, with no clear D. The CDR3 loop spans 15 amino acids. Trimming removed 0 bases from V and 4 bases from J, with 13 bases in between. Per the germline V gene, CDR1 is SGHDT and CDR2 is YYEEEE.

The chain is built from TRBV19 and TRBJ2-7, with D perhaps matching TRBD1 (5 bases). The CDR3 loop spans 14 amino acids. The germline V gene encodes CDR1 LNHDA and CDR2 SQIVND (reference sequence). V dropped 3 bases and J dropped 1 base, with 10 bases sitting between them. The CDR3 region has the DNA TGTGCCAGTAGTATTTCTCCAGGGTCCTACGAGCAGTACTTC. Translated, it gives CASSISPGSYEQYF.

This sequence joins TRBV14 and TRBJ1-5, with 8 positions matching TRBD1. With V trimmed by 5 bases and J by 3 bases, 15 bases remained unmatched. Germline CDR1 reads SGHDN; CDR2 reads FVKESK. The CDR3 is 18 amino acids. Here the CDR3 reads CASSIGQGSNFFNQPQHF. CDR3 sequence (DNA): TGTGCCAGCAGCATAGGACAGGGCTCGAACTTTTTCAATCAGCCCCAGCATTTT.

The chain is built from TRBV7-9 and TRBJ1-6; 8 bases are a match to TRBD1. Germline V gene sequence: CDR1 SEHNR, CDR2 FQNEAQ (reference sequence). V lost 5 bases to trimming and J lost 6 bases; unmatched junction nucleotides: 6. The CDR3 has 15 amino acids. The CDR3 region is CASSQIQGGNSPLHF. As DNA, the CDR3 is TGTGCCAGCAGCCAAATACAGGGGGGTAATTCACCCCTCCACTTT. The full variable domain, with the rest looked up from reference TRBV7-9 and TRBJ1-6, is DTGVSQNPRHKITKRGQNVTFRCDPISEHNRLYWYRQTLGQGPEFLTYFQNEAQLEKSRLLSDRFSAERPKGSFSTLEIQRTEQGDSAMYLCASSQIQGGNSPLHFGNGTRLTVT.

The V call is TRBV15, the J call TRBJ2-7; TRBD1 aligns across 8 bases. CDR1 is LNHNV and CDR2 is YYDKDF in the germline V gene (reference sequence). The length of the CDR3 is 14 residues. J gave up 2 bases and V 5 bases, and 5 bases lay outside the gene matches. Written as DNA, the CDR3 is TGTGCCACCAGCGGGGACAGGAGGGCCTACGAGCAGTACTTC. Protein: CATSGDRRAYEQYF.

The CDR3 DNA follows: TGTGCCAGCAGAGCAGATCAGGGGCTGGGGGAGACCCAGTACTTC. Translating it yields CASRADQGLGETQYF. The V gene is TRBV7-9, the J gene TRBJ2-5, with a possible D match to TRBD1 (6 bases). CDR1 and CDR2 (germline): SEHNR, FQNEAQ (reference sequence). This CDR3 comprises 15 residues. V was clipped by 6 bases and J by 5 bases, with 19 bases between them.

Worth noting for this clone: Other DNA sequences of this sample code for an identical CDR3. J is TRBJ2-7 and V is TRBV11-2; D possibly corresponds to TRBD1 (6 bases). From germline, CDR1 is SGHAT and CDR2 FQNNGV. V was cut by 3 bases and J by 2 bases, with 11 bases left in between. The CDR3 loop spans 14 amino acids. The CDR3 DNA sequence: TGTGCCAGCAGCTTGGGGCAGGGGACCTACGAGCAGTACTTC. This codes for CASSLGQGTYEQYF.

This clone was observed a single time. The genes are TRBV10-3 and TRBJ2-2, with 8 nucleotides matching TRBD2. CDR1 and CDR2 (germline): ENHRY, SYGVKD. The V segment lost 4 bases and the J segment 5 bases; nucleotides outside the gene matches: 6. CDR3 length equals 15 residues. The CDR3 sequence: CAISVTSGGTGELFF. The DNA for the CDR3 is TGTGCCATCAGTGTCACTAGCGGAGGGACCGGGGAGCTGTTTTTT.

The sample holds one count of this clone. The chain uses TRBV7-6 and TRBJ2-3, with D possibly matching TRBD1 (7 bases). Germline values: CDR1 SGHVS, CDR2 FNYEAQ. The CDR3 spans 17 residues. V was shortened by 3 bases and J by 0 bases, with 16 bases between the two germline ends. The CDR3 sequence is CASSFSGGTTSTDTQYF. CDR3 nucleotide sequence: TGTGCCAGCAGCTTTTCAGGGGGGACGACTAGCACAGATACGCAGTATTTT.

The chain is built from TRBV29-1 and TRBJ1-1; maybe TRBD1 (5 bases). The CDR3 runs 12 residues. The V end lost 8 bases, the J end lost 3 bases, and 13 bases lay between the germline ends. The germline CDR1 and CDR2 sequences are SQVTM and ANQGSEA. CDR3 nucleotides: TGCAGCCCGACCAGGGAGGACACTGAAGCTTTCTTT. Translated, it gives CSPTREDTEAFF.

The CDR3 loop is CASSPRGAGGLQETQYF. The CDR3, as DNA: TGTGCCAGCAGCCCCAGAGGAGCGGGGGGGCTCCAAGAGACCCAGTACTTC. This chain connects TRBV11-3 to TRBJ2-5; 10 bases are shared with TRBD2. Trimming at V came to 5 bases and at J to 1 base, leaving 10 bases not matched to a gene. CDR3 size: 17 residues. CDR1 SGHNT and CDR2 YENEEA come from the germline V gene.

This clone was detected a few times. The chain employs TRBV6-5 and TRBJ2-5, with TRBD1 matching over 7 bases. V trimming: 2 bases; J trimming: 2 bases; junction bases outside the gene matches: 2. Germline V gene sequence: CDR1 MNHEY, CDR2 SVGAGI. This CDR3 contains 14 residues. The CDR3 DNA follows: TGTGCCAGCAGTTACGACAGGGATCAAGAGACCCAGTACTTC. Amino acids: CASSYDRDQETQYF.

This sequence joins TRBV15 and TRBJ1-5; TRBD1 is a possible D gene (6 bases). CDR1 and CDR2 (germline): LNHNV, YYDKDF (reference sequence). V was cut by 1 base and J by 6 bases, with 13 bases left in between. The CDR3 runs 15 residues. The CDR3 DNA reads TGTGCCACCAGCAGAGGTAGGGGGGCGGGTCAGCCCCAGCATTTT. It encodes CATSRGRGAGQPQHF.

This chain links TRBV19 with TRBJ2-5; 8 nucleotides agree with TRBD1. In germline, CDR1 is LNHDA, CDR2 SQIVND (reference sequence). The CDR3 extends over 14 amino acids. The trim removed 6 bases at V and 4 bases at J, leaving 7 bases unmatched. The CDR3 DNA reads TGTGCCAGTAGCCCCCCGGACAGGGCAGAGACCCAGTACTTC. Translating it yields CASSPPDRAETQYF.

The chain couples TRBV27 to TRBJ1-1, with a tentative D call TRBD1 (5 bases). CDR3 length: 17 residues. V was clipped by 0 bases and J by 1 base, with 15 bases between them. Germline V gives CDR1 MNHEY, CDR2 SMNVEV (reference sequence). For the CDR3, the DNA is TGTGCCAGCAGTTTATCTGGTTGGGGCAGATCGAACACTGAAGCTTTCTTT. Protein product: CASSLSGWGRSNTEAFF.

The V call is TRBV2, the J call TRBJ2-1; D might be TRBD2 (7 bases). The CDR3 extends over 15 amino acids. V lost 3 bases to trimming and J lost 3 bases, with 12 bases between them. CDR1 is SNHLY and CDR2 is FYNNEI in the germline V gene. CDR3 protein: CASSERGPIYNEQFF. The CDR3 DNA follows: TGTGCCAGCAGTGAGCGGGGGCCCATCTACAATGAGCAGTTCTTC.

The chain joins TRBV5-5 to TRBJ1-1; D gene unclear. Trimming left V 3 bases short and J 6 bases short, with 15 bases between. The CDR3 covers 14 residues. From germline, CDR1 is SGHKS and CDR2 YYEKEE (reference sequence). In DNA, the CDR3 is TGTGCCAGCAGCTCGTCCCCCGCGTGGGCTGAAGCTTTCTTT. Its translation: CASSSSPAWAEAFF.

This chain joins TRBV6-5 and TRBJ1-4; D might be TRBD1 (6 bases). With 8 bases removed from V and 4 bases from J, the gap between germline ends came to 11 bases. Germline V gene lookup returns CDR1 MNHEY and CDR2 SVGAGI. The CDR3 length is 13 residues. CDR3 bases: TGTGCCAGCGCAGCAGGGGATAATGAAAAACTGTTTTTT. As protein: CASAAGDNEKLFF.

This sequence joins TRBV6-1 and TRBJ2-7; the D call may be TRBD1 or TRBD2 (5 bases each). Germline loops: CDR1 MNHNS, CDR2 SASEGT. CDR3 size: 14 residues. Trimming cost V 6 bases and J 11 bases, with 23 bases left between them. This chain's CDR3 is CASRAEPPWGLKYF. In DNA, the CDR3 is TGTGCCAGCAGGGCGGAGCCTCCTTGGGGGTTGAAGTACTTC.

The CDR3 DNA follows: TGTGCCAGCAGCCAAGATAGCGGCGGTGAAGCTTTCTTT. It encodes CASSQDSGGEAFF. This chain joins TRBV4-2 and TRBJ1-1; D call uncertain. Trimming stripped 0 bases from V and 7 bases from J, with 9 bases between. Germline CDR1 LGHNA, CDR2 YNFKEQ. The CDR3 is made up of 13 amino acids.

The genes are TRBV4-1 and TRBJ1-1, with D uncertain. The CDR3 has 14 residues. The germline CDR1 and CDR2 sequences are MGHRA and YSYEKL. The germline V and J ends were trimmed by 5 bases and 8 bases, with 18 bases remaining between them. Here the CDR3 DNA reads TGCGCCAGCAGCTCGACCGGGAGAGGGCTAGAAGCTTTCTTT. Translated, it gives CASSSTGRGLEAFF.

This chain uses TRBV18 with TRBJ1-1; D is ambiguous. CDR3 length: 15 amino acids. Germline V gives CDR1 KGHSH, CDR2 LQKENI. Between the trimmed V and J ends, which lost 5 bases and 7 bases, there was a span of 20 bases. The CDR3 DNA reads as TGTGCCAGCTCATTAGGTCCGGGAACTGAAAGTGAAGCTTTCTTT. Amino acid sequence: CASSLGPGTESEAFF.